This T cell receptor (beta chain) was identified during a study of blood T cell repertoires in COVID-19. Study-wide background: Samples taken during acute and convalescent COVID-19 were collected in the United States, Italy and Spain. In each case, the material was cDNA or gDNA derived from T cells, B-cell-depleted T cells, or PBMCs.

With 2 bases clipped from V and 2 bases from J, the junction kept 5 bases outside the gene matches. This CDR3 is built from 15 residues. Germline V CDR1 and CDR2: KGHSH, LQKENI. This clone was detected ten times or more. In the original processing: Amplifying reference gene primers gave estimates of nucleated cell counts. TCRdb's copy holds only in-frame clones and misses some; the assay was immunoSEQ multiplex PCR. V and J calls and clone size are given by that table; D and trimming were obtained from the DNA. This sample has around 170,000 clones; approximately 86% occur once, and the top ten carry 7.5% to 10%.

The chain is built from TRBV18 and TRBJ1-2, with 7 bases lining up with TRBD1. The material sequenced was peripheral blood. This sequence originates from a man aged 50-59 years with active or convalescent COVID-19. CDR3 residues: CASSPEGAVNYGYTF. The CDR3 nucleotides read TGTGCCAGCTCACCAGAGGGGGCGGTGAACTATGGCTACACCTTC.